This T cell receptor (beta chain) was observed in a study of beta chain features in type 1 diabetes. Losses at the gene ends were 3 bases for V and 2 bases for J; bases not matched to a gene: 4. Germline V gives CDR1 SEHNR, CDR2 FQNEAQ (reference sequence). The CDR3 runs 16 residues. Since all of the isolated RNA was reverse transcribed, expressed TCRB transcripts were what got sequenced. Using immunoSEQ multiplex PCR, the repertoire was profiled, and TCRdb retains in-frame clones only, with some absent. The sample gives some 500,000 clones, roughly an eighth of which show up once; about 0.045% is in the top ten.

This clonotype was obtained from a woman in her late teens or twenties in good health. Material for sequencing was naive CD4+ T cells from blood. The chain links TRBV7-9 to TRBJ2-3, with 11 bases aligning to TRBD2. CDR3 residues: CASSLVAGGYTDTQYF. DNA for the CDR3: TGTGCCAGCAGCTTGGTAGCGGGAGGGTACACAGATACGCAGTATTTT.